Sequencing of this TCR beta chain was carried out in a study of OX40 agonist ivuxolimab in advanced cancers. Here immunoSEQ multiplex PCR was the method, and the copy in TCRdb shows in-frame clones only, minus some. The sample consists of under 70,000 clones, around 83% of them appearing once. The CDR3 is 13 amino acids. The germline V gene has CDR1 LNHDA and CDR2 SQIVND (reference sequence). The V gene lost 6 bases and the J gene lost 8 bases, with 16 bases spanning the gap. The material was CD4+ or CD8+ T cells sorted from blood, obtained in a trial of the OX40 agonist ivuxolimab. The chain links TRBV19 to TRBJ1-2, with D possibly TRBD1 on 5 matching bases. The TCR sequence derives from an adult with an advanced solid tumor such as melanoma, head and neck, liver or kidney cancer. Here the CDR3 reads CASSQGATWGYTF. DNA for the CDR3: TGTGCCAGTAGCCAGGGAGCGACGTGGGGCTACACCTTC.